Listed here are 7 T cell receptor beta chains from one sample, sequenced in a study of T cell responses to AZD1222 COVID-19 vaccine. Profiled with immunoSEQ multiplex PCR; TCRdb holds only in-frame clones, not every one. The sample carries about 120,000 clones, about 88% recorded once. The sequences come from peripheral blood, collected on day 0 of AZD1222 vaccination. The receptors derive from an adult in good health.

V is TRBV18 and J is TRBJ1-2, with D possibly matching TRBD1 (6 bases). Germline loops: CDR1 KGHSH, CDR2 LQKENI. The CDR3 is 14 amino acids. V dropped 3 bases and J dropped 3 bases, with 11 bases sitting between them. This CDR3 reads CASSPLGGDYGYTF. The CDR3 DNA is TGTGCCAGCTCACCTCTGGGGGGCGACTATGGCTACACCTTC.

Comment on this clone: A read error may produce the germline difference seen at one junction end. The chain carries TRBV28 and TRBJ2-7; no clear D gene. Germline V CDR1 and CDR2: MDHEN, SYDVKM. The CDR3 has 14 amino acids. The CDR3 protein is CASSTPGYSNEQYF. In nucleotides, the CDR3 is TGTGCCAGCAGTACCCCCGGGTACTCCAACGAGCAGTACTTC.

V and J are TRBV24-1 and TRBJ2-3; D not resolved. Germline assignment: CDR1 KGHDR and CDR2 SFDVKD. The germline V and J ends were trimmed by 5 bases and 2 bases, with 10 bases remaining between them. The CDR3 spans 14 residues. CDR3 in DNA: TGTGCCACCAGTGGGAACCTTATCACAGATACGCAGTATTTT. This sequence encodes CATSGNLITDTQYF.

This chain uses TRBV6-6 with TRBJ1-4, with D unresolved. The germline CDR1 and CDR2 sequences are MNHNY and SVGAGI (reference sequence). The CDR3 runs 15 residues. The V end was cut by 5 bases, the J end by 2 bases, with 12 bases between. The CDR3 coding sequence is TGTGCCAGCAGTCGGACCCAGGCGACTAATGAAAAACTGTTTTTT. It translates to CASSRTQATNEKLFF.

The rearrangement joins TRBV5-8 to TRBJ2-7; TRBD1 matches 8 bases. Unmatched junction bases numbered 11, after V lost 0 bases and J lost 9 bases. This CDR3 region has 15 residues. Germline values: CDR1 SGHTS, CDR2 YDEGEE. The CDR3 nucleotides are TGTGCCAGCAGCTTGGAGGGACAGGATCGATCTCGGCAGTACTTC. Its protein is CASSLEGQDRSRQYF.

This chain connects TRBV6-4 to TRBJ2-7; TRBD2 agrees at 7 bases. The CDR3 spans 14 residues. The ends lost 4 bases at V and 3 bases at J; junction bases unmatched: 6. The germline V gene has CDR1 MRHNA and CDR2 SNTAGT. The CDR3 loop reads CASSGLRENYEQYF. DNA for the CDR3: TGTGCCAGCAGTGGTCTGCGGGAGAACTACGAGCAGTACTTC.

The rearrangement links TRBV30 to TRBJ2-2; unclear D gene. Germline CDR1 GTSNPN, CDR2 SVGIG (reference sequence). The CDR3 length is 15 residues. V was pared by 5 bases and J by 0 bases, with 13 bases between. CDR3 coding DNA: TGTGCCTGGGACCGGGCCGAATCGAACACCGGGGAGCTGTTTTTT. Translation gives CAWDRAESNTGELFF.